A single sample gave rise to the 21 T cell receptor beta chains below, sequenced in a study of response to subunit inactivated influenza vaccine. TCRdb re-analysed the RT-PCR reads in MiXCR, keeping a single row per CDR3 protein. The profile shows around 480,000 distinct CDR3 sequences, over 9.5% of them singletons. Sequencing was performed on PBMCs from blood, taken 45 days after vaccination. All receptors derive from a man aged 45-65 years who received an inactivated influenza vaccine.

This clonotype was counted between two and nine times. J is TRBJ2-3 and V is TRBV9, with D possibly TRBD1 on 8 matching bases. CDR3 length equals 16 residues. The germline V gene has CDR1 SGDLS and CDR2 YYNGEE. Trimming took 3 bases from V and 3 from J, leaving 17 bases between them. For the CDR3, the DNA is TGTGCCAGCAGCGGAACAGGGGGGGGAGCAACAGATACGCAGTATTTT. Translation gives CASSGTGGGATDTQYF.

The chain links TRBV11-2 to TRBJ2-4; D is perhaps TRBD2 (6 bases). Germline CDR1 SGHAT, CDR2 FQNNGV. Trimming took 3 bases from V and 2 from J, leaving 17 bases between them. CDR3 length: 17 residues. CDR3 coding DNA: TGTGCCAGCAGCTTGTATGCGGGGCGAGGGTCCAAAAACATTCAGTACTTC. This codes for CASSLYAGRGSKNIQYF.

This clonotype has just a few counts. The CDR3 sequence is CASSPGTSGGRRYF. As DNA, the CDR3 is TGTGCCAGCAGTCCCGGGACTAGCGGGGGACGTCGGTATTTT. V is TRBV12-3 or TRBV12-4 and J is TRBJ2-3, with 14 positions matching TRBD2. This CDR3 has 14 residues. The V and J ends lost 5 bases and 14 bases, in that order; junction bases with no gene match: 9.

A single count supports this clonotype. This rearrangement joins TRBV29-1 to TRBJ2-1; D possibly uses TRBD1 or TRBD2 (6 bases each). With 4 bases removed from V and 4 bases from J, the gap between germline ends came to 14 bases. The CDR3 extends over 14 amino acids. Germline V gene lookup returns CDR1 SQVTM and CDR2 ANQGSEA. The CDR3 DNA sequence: TGCAGCGTTGTCCGCGGGACACCATACAATGAGCAGTTCTTC. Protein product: CSVVRGTPYNEQFF.

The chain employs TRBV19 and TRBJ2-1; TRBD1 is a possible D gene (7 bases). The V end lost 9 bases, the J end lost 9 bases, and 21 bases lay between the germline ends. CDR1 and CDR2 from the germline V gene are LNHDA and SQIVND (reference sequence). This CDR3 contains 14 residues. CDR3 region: CASGGRQGAREQFF. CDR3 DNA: TGTGCCAGCGGGGGAAGACAGGGTGCGCGTGAGCAGTTCTTC.

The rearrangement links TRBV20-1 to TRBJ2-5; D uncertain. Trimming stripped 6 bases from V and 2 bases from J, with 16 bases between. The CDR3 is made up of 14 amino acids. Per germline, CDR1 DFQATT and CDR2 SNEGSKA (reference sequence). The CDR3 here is CSAQKGVPQETQYF. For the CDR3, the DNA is TGCAGTGCCCAGAAAGGTGTACCTCAAGAGACCCAGTACTTC.

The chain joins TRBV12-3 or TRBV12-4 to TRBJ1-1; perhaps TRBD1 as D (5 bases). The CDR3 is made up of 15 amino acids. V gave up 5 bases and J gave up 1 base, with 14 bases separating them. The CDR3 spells CASSLSGRGNTEAFF. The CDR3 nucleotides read TGTGCCAGCAGTCTATCGGGACGGGGGAACACTGAAGCTTTCTTT.

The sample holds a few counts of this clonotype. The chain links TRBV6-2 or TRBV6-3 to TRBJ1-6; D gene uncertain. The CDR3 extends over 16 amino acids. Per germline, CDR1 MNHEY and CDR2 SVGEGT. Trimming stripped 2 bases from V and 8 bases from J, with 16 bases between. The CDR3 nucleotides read TGTGCCAGCAGTTACGGGCCACGACGTTCAGATTCACCCCTCCACTTT. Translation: CASSYGPRRSDSPLHF.

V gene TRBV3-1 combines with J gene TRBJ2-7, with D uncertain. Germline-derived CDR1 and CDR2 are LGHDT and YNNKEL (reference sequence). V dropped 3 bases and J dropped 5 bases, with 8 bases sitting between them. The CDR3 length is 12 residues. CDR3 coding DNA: TGTGCCAGCAGCCACTATGGCGACGAGCAGTACTTC. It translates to CASSHYGDEQYF.

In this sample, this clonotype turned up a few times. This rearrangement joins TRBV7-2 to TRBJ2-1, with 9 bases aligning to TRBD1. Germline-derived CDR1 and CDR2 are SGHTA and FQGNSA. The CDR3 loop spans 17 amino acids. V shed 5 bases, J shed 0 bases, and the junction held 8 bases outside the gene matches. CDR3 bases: TGTGCCAGCAGCAAAAGGGGACAGGGCAGCTCCTACAATGAGCAGTTCTTC. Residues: CASSKRGQGSSYNEQFF.

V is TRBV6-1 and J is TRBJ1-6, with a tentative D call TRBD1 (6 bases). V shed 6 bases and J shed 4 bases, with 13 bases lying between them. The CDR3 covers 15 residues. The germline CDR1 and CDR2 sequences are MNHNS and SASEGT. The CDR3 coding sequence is TGTGCCAGCAGGACCGGGACACTTTATAATTCACCCCTCCACTTT. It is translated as CASRTGTLYNSPLHF.

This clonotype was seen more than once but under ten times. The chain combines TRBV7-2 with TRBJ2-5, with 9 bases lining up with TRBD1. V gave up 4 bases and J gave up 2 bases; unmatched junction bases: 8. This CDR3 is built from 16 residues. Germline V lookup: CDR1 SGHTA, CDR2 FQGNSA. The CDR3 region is CASSYQGQGWQETQYF. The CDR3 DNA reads TGTGCCAGCAGCTACCAAGGACAGGGGTGGCAAGAGACCCAGTACTTC.

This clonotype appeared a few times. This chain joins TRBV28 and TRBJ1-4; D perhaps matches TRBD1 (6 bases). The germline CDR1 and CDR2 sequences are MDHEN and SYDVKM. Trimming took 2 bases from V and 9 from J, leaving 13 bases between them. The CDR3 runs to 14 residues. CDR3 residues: CASSLGLQGKKLFF. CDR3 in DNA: TGTGCCAGCAGTTTAGGACTACAGGGTAAAAAACTGTTTTTT.

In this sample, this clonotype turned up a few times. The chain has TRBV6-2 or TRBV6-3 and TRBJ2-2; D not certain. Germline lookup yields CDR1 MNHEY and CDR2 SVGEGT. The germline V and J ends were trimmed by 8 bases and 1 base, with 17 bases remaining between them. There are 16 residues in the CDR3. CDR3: CASGPALTRNTGELFF. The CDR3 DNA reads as TGTGCCAGCGGCCCGGCTTTGACACGGAACACCGGGGAGCTGTTTTTT.

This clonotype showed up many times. The CDR3 DNA reads TGTGCCAGCAGCCAAGAGTATGGCACAGATACGCAGTATTTT. Amino acid sequence: CASSQEYGTDTQYF. This chain links TRBV4-2 with TRBJ2-3; D ambiguous. The germline V gene has CDR1 LGHNA and CDR2 YNFKEQ. The CDR3 loop spans 14 amino acids. Trimming took 0 bases from V and 1 from J, leaving 5 bases between them.

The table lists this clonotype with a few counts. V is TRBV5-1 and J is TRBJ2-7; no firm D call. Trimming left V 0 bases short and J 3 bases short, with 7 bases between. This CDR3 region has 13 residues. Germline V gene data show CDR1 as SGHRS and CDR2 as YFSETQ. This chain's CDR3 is CASSLGSHYEQYF. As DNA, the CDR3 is TGCGCCAGCAGCTTGGGCAGCCACTACGAGCAGTACTTC. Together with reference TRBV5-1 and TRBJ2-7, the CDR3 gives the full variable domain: KAGVTQTPRYLIKTRGQQVTLSCSPISGHRSVSWYQQTPGQGLQFLFEYFSETQRNKGNFPGRFSGRQFSNSRSEMNVSTLELGDSALYLCASSLGSHYEQYFGPGTRLTVT.

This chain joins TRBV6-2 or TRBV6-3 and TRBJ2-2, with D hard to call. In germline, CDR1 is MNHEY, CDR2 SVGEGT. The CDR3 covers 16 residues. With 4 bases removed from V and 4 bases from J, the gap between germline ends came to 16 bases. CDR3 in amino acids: CASSSYGRQITGELFF. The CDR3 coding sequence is TGTGCCAGCAGTTCATACGGACGGCAGATCACCGGGGAGCTGTTTTTT.

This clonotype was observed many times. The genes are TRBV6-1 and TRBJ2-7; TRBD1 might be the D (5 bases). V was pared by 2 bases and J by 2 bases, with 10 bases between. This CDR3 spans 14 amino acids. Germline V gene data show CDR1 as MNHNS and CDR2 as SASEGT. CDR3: CASSENDSTYEQYF. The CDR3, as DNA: TGTGCCAGCAGTGAAAATGACAGCACCTACGAGCAGTACTTC.

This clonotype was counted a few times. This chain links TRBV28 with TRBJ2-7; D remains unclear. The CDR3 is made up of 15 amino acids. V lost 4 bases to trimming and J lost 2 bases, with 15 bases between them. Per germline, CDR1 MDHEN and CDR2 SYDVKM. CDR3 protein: CASSSLYSLAYEQYF. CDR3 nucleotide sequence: TGTGCCAGCAGTTCCCTTTACAGCTTAGCCTACGAGCAGTACTTC.

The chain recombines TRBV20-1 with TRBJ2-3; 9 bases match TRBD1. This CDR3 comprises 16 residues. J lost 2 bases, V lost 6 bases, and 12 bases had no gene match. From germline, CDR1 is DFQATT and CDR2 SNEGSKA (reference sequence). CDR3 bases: TGCAGTGCCGTCACCCCGGGACAGGGTAACACAGATACGCAGTATTTT. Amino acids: CSAVTPGQGNTDTQYF.

The CDR3 coding sequence is TGTGCCAGCAGTTTGACTTGGGGGGATCAGCCCCAGCATTTT. Translation: CASSLTWGDQPQHF. The rearrangement joins TRBV12-3 or TRBV12-4 to TRBJ1-5, with TRBD1 as a possible D gene (5 bases). The length of the CDR3 is 14 residues. V was clipped by 3 bases and J by 5 bases, with 11 bases between them.